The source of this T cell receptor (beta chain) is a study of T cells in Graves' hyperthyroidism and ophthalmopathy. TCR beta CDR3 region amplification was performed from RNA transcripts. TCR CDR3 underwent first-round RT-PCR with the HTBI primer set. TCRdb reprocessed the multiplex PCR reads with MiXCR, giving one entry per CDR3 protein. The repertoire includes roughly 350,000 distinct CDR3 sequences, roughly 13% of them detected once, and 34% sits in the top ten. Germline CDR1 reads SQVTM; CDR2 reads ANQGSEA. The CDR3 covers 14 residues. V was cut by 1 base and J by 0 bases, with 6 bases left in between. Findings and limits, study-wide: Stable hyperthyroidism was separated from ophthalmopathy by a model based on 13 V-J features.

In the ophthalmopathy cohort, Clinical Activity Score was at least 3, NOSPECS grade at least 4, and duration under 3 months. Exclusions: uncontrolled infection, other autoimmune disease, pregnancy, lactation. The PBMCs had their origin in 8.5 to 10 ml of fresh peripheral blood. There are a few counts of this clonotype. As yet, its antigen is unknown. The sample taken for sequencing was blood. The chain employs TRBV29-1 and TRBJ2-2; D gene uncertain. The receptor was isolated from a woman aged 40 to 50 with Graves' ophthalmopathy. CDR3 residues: CSVEAASNTGELFF. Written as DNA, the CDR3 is TGCAGCGTTGAAGCAGCGTCGAACACCGGGGAGCTGTTTTTT.